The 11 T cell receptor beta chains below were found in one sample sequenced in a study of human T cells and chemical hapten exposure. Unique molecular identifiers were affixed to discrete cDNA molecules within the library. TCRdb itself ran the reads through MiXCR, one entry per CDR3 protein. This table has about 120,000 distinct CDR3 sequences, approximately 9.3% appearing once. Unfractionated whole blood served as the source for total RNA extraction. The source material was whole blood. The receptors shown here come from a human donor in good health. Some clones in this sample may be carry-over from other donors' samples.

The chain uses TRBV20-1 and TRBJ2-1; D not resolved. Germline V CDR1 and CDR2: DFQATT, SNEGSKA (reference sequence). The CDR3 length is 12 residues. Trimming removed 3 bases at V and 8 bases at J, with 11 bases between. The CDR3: CSASIREYEQFF. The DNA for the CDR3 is TGCAGTGCTAGTATACGTGAGTATGAGCAGTTCTTC.

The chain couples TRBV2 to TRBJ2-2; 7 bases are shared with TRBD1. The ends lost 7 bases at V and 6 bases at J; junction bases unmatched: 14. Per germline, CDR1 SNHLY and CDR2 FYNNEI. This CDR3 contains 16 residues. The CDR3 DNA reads TGTGCCAGCATGGGGTCCGGGACAGTCATCTCCGGGGAGCTGTTTTTT. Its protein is CASMGSGTVISGELFF.

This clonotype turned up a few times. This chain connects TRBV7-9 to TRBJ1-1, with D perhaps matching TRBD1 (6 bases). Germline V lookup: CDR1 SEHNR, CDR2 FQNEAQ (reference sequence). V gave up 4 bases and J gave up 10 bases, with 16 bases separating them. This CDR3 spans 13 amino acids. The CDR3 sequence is CASSSKTGRRAFF. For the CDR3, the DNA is TGTGCCAGCAGCTCTAAAACAGGGAGGAGAGCTTTCTTT. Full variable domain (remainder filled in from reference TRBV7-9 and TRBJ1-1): DTGVSQNPRHKITKRGQNVTFRCDPISEHNRLYWYRQTLGQGPEFLTYFQNEAQLEKSRLLSDRFSAERPKGSFSTLEIQRTEQGDSAMYLCASSSKTGRRAFFGQGTRLTVV.

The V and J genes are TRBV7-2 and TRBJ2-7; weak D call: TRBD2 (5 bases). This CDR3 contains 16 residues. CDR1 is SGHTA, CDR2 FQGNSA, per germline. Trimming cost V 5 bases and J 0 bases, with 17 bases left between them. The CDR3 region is CASSPEWTAFSYEQYF. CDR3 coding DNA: TGTGCCAGCAGCCCGGAATGGACTGCCTTCTCCTACGAGCAGTACTTC.

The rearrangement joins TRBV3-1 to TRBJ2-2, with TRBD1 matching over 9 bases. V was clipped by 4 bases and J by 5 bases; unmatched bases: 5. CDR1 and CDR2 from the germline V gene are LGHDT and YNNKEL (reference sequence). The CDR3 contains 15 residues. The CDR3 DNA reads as TGTGCCAGCAGCCTGCCGGGACAGGGAACCGGGGAGCTGTTTTTT. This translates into CASSLPGQGTGELFF.

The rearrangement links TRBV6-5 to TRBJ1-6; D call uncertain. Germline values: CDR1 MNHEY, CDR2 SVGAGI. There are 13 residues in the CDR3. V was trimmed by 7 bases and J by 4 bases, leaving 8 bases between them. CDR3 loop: CASKKGYNSPLHF. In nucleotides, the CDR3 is TGTGCCAGCAAAAAGGGATATAATTCACCCCTCCACTTT.

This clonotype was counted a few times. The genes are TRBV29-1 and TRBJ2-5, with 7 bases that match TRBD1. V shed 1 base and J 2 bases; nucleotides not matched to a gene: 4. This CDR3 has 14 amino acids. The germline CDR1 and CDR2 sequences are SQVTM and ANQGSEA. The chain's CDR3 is CSVEGTGIQETQYF. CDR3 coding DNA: TGCAGCGTTGAAGGGACAGGTATTCAAGAGACCCAGTACTTC.

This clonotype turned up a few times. The CDR3 sequence is CASSLEGRQETQYF. CDR3 sequence (DNA): TGCGCCAGCAGCTTGGAAGGGAGACAAGAGACCCAGTACTTC. The chain recombines TRBV5-1 with TRBJ2-5; a possible D gene is TRBD2 (5 bases). Trimming shortened V by 0 bases and J by 2 bases, and 8 bases separated the two germline ends. The CDR3 is 14 residues long. CDR1 SGHRS and CDR2 YFSETQ come from the germline V gene.

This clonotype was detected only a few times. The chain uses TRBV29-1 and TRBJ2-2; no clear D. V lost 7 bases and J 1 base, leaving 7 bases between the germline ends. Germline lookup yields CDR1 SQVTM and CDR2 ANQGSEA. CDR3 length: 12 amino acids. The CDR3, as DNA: TGCAGCGGTGACGGGAACACCGGGGAGCTGTTTTTT. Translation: CSGDGNTGELFF.

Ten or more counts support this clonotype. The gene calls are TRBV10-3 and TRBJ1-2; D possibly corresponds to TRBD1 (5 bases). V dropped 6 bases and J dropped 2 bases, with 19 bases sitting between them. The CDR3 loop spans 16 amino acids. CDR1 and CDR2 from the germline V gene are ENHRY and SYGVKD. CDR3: CAISPDRGASNYGYTF. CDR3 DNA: TGTGCCATCAGCCCCGACCGTGGGGCTAGCAACTATGGCTACACCTTC.

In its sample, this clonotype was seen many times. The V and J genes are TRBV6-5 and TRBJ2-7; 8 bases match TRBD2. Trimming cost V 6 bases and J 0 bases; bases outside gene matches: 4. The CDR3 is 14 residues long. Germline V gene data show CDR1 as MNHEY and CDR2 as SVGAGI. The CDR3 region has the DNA TGTGCCAGCAGCCTCGGGGGGGGCTCCTACGAGCAGTACTTC. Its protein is CASSLGGGSYEQYF.